The clone carrying this TCR beta chain was counted a single time. At deep level, the assay was performed. Profiling relied on immunoSEQ multiplex PCR, and the TCRdb table lists in-frame clones only, not all of them. The table shows around 2.1 million clones, with more than 85% occurring only once. Only CD45RO-negative cells positively selected for CCR7 counted as naive CD8 cells, so terminally differentiated effector memory CD45RA+ cells were excluded. This sample was included in a study of shared clonotypes between healthy human individuals. The CDR3 sequence is 15 residues long. The TCR was taken from a man aged 18 to 30 in good health. Some clones in this sample may be carry-over from other donors' samples. This chain connects TRBV21-1 to TRBJ1-1; the D call TRBD1 from the table was never checked on the DNA. TRBV21-1 is a recognized pseudogene. Input material: naive CD8+ T cells from PBMCs. The CDR3 nucleotides are TGTGCCAGCAGCAAATTGGCAGGGTGGTGCACTGAAGCTTTCTTT. This gives the protein CASSKLAGWCTEAFF.